The T cell receptor beta chain under discussion was sequenced for a study of chemoradiotherapy in HPV16-positive cancers. Study as a whole: Functional T-cell assays on two HPV16-positive patients' cells defined candidate HPV-specific clones and common TCR motifs. General study findings and limits: Candidate HPV-specific clones and E7-related TCR motifs grew in tumor during treatment.

Assay used: immunoSEQ multiplex PCR; TCRdb lists only in-frame clones, some missing. The data hold about 5,400 clones, with 76% observed a single time. In regard to this clone: Antigen: not known.

In germline, CDR1 is MNHEY, CDR2 SVGAGI. The CDR3 extends over 12 amino acids. V shed 4 bases and J 9 bases; nucleotides not matched to a gene: 5. The chain has TRBV6-5 and TRBJ1-1; 7 bases match TRBD1. This specimen was collected from a patient who underwent chemoradiotherapy. This receptor was taken from a human donor with HPV-associated anogenital cancer. This chain's CDR3 is CASSSTQGKAFF. In DNA form, the CDR3 reads TGTGCCAGCAGTTCTACACAGGGGAAAGCTTTCTTT.